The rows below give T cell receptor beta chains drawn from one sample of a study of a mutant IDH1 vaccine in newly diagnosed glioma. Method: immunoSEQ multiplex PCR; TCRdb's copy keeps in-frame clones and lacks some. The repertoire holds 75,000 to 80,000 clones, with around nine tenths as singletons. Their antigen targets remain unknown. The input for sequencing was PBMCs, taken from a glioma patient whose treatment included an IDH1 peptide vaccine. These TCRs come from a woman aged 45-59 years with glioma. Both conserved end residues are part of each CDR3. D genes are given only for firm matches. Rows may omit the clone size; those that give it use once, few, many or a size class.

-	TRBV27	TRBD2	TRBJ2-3	CASSILAGLGTDTQYF	TGTGCCAGCAGTATTTTAGCGGGATTGGGCACAGATACGCAGTATTTT
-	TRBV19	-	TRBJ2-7	CASSGYRDSYEQYF	TGTGCCAGTAGTGGGTACAGAGACTCCTACGAGCAGTACTTC
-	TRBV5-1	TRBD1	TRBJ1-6	CASYRDSDSPLHF	TGCGCCAGCTACCGGGACAGCGACTCACCCCTCCACTTT
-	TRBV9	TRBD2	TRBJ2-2	CASRWTSEDGELFF	TGTGCCAGCAGATGGACTAGTGAGGACGGGGAGCTGTTTTTT
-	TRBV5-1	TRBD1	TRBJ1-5	CASSRTGGNQPQHF	TGCGCCAGCAGCCGGACAGGGGGCAATCAGCCCCAGCATTTT
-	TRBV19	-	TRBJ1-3	CASRYMISGNTIYF	TGTGCCAGTAGGTACATGATCTCTGGAAACACCATATATTTT
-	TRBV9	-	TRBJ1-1	CASSEVPGTTEAFF	TGTGCCAGCAGCGAGGTTCCCGGGACCACTGAAGCTTTCTTT
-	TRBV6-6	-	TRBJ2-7	CASEQPSTYEQYF	TGTGCCAGCGAGCAACCCTCCACCTACGAGCAGTACTTC
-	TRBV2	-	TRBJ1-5	CASSASGFSNQPQHF	TGTGCCAGCAGTGCGTCGGGGTTCAGCAATCAGCCCCAGCATTTT
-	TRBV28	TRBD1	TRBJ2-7	CASRGTGDEQYF	TGTGCCAGCAGAGGGACAGGGGACGAGCAGTACTTC
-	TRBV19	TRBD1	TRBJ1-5	CASSIEGTGNQPQHF	TGTGCCAGTAGTATAGAAGGGACAGGGAATCAGCCCCAGCATTTT
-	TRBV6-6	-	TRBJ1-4	CASIGPNEKLFF	TGTGCCAGCATAGGTCCAAATGAAAAACTGTTTTTT
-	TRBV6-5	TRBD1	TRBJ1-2	CASSGTGIRYTF	TGTGCCAGCAGCGGGACAGGGATTCGCTACACCTTC
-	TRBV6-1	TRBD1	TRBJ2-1	CATDRVQREQFF	TGTGCCACCGACAGGGTTCAGCGAGAGCAGTTCTTC
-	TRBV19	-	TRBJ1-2	CASTNQGGVRYGYTF	TGTGCCAGTACCAACCAGGGAGGGGTCCGCTATGGCTACACCTTC
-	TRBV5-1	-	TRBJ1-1	CASSPMRRATEAFF	TGCGCCAGCAGCCCGATGAGGAGGGCGACTGAAGCTTTCTTT
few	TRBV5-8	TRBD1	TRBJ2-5	CASSVGTGVQETQYF	TGTGCCAGCAGCGTCGGGACAGGGGTCCAAGAGACCCAGTACTTC
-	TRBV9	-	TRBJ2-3	CASSVSPGATDTQYF	TGTGCCAGCAGCGTAAGTCCGGGGGCCACAGATACGCAGTATTTT
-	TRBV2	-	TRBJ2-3	CASSEVGLSDTQYF	TGTGCCAGCAGTGAAGTAGGTCTATCAGATACGCAGTATTTT
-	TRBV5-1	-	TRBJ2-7	CASTLDNSYEQYF	TGCGCCAGCACCTTAGACAATTCCTACGAGCAGTACTTC
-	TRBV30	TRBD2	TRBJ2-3	CAWSGSGSSTDTQYF	TGTGCCTGGAGTGGAAGCGGGAGTAGCACAGATACGCAGTATTTT
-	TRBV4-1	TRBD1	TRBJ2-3	CASSLGQGKDTQYF	TGCGCCAGCAGCCTAGGACAGGGGAAAGATACGCAGTATTTT
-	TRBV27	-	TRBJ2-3	CASRLPRTDTQYF	TGTGCCAGCAGGCTGCCCCGCACAGATACGCAGTATTTT
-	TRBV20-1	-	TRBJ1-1	CSASRTEAFF	TGCAGTGCTAGCCGTACTGAAGCTTTCTTT